This entry concerns a single T cell receptor (beta chain). Its antigen is unknown. An end of the junction differs from the germline gene, which may be a read error. Semi-nested PCR with Nested Universal Primer A followed constant-region reverse priming of full-length variable regions. Each CDR3 protein gets one entry after TCRdb re-called the 5' RACE reads with MiXCR. The sample shows more than 55,000 distinct CDR3 sequences, less than 25% of them seen only once. The CDR3 contains 15 residues. Germline V lookup: CDR1 KGHDR, CDR2 SFDVKD. Findings and caveats of the study: Tumor-infiltrating Treg TCR alpha and beta sequences overlapped most with tumor naive CD4+ T cells, then blood naive.

The sorted Tregs were CD4+CD25+CD127-/low cells. This TCR came from a female donor with breast cancer. The sequenced material came from tumor-infiltrating Tregs sorted from the breast tumor. V is TRBV24-1 and J is TRBJ1-4; D is perhaps TRBD1 (5 bases). This CDR3 reads CATSGTDQLNEKLFF. The DNA of the CDR3 is TGTGCCACCTCCGGGACGGACCAGTTGAATGAGAAACTGTTTTTT.